These 2 T cell receptor beta chains were all obtained from the same sample, sequenced in a study of blood T cell dynamics during melanoma immunotherapy. The time point is: week 3, after first cycle of checkpoint inhibitor. The table came from immunoSEQ multiplex PCR; TCRdb's copy has only in-frame clones and leaves some out. Of thousands of clones in the sample, roughly 89% were seen once. Specimen: blood, collected from a patient treated with checkpoint blockade. Source of these receptors: a human donor with melanoma.

The chain has TRBV7-8 and TRBJ2-1; D unresolved. V lost 2 bases and J lost 5, with 16 bases in between. The CDR3 runs to 16 residues. CDR1 and CDR2 (germline): SGHVS, FQNEAQ. CDR3 coding DNA: TGTGCCAGCAGCTTACAGATGGCCGGATTAGACAATGAGCAGTTCTTC. This gives the protein CASSLQMAGLDNEQFF.

This clone appeared once. The chain recombines TRBV11-1 with TRBJ2-1; D is possibly TRBD1 (5 bases). V lost 6 bases to trimming and J lost 10 bases, with 10 bases between them. The CDR3 runs to 11 residues. The germline CDR1 and CDR2 sequences are SGHAT and FQDESV (reference sequence). The CDR3 reads CASRGQGEQFF. The CDR3 bases are TGTGCCAGCAGGGGTCAGGGCGAGCAGTTCTTC.